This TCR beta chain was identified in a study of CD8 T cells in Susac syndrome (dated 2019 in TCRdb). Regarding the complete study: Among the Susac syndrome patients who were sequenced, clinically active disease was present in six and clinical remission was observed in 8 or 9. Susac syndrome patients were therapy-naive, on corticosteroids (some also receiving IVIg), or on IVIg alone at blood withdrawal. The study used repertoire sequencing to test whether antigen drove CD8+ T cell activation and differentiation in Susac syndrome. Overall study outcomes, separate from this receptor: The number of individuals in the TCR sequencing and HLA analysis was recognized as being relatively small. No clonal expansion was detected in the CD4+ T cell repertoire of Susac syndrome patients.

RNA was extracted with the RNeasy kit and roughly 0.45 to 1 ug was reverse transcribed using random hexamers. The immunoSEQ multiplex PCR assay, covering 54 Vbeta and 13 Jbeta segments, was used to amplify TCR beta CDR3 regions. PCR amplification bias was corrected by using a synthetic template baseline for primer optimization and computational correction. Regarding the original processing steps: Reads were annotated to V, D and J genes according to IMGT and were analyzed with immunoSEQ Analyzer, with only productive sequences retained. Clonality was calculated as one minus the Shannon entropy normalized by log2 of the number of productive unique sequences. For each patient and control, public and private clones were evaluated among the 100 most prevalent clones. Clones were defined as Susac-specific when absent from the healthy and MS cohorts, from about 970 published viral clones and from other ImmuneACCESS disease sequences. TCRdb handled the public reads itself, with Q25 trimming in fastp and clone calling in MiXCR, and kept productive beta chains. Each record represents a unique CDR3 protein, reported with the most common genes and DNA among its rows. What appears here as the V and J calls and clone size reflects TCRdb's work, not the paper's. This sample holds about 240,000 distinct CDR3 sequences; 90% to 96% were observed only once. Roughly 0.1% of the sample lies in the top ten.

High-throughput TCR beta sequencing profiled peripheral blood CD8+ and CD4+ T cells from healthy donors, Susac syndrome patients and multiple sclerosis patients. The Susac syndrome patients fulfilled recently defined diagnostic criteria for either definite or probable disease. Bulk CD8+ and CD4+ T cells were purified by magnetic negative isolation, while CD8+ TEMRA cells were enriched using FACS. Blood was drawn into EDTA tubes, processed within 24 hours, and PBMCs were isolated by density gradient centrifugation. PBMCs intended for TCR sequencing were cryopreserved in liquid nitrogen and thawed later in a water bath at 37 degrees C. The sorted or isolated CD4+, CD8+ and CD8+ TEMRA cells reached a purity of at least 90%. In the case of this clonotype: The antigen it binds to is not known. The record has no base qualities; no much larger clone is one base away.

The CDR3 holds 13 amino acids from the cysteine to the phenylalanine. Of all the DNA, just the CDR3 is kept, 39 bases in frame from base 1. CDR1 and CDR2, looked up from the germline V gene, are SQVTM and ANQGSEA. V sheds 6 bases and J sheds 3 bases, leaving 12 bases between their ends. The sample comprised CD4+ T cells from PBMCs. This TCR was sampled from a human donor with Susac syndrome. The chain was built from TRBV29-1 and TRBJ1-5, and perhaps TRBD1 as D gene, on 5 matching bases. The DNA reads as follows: TGCAGCGTCGGATGGGGGTTCAATCAGCCCCAGCATTTT. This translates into CSVGWGFNQPQHF.